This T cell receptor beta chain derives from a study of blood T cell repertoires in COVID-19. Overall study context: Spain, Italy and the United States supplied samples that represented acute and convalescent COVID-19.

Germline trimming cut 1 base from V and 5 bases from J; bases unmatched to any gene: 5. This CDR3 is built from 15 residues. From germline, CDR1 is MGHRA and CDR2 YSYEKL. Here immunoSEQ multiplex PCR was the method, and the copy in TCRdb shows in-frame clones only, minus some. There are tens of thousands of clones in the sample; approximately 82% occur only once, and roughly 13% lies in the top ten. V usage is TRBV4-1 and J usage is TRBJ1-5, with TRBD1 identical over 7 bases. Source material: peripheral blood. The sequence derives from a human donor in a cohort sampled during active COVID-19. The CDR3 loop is CASSQGSQGDQPQHF. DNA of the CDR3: TGCGCCAGCAGCCAAGGTTCTCAGGGGGATCAGCCCCAGCATTTT.